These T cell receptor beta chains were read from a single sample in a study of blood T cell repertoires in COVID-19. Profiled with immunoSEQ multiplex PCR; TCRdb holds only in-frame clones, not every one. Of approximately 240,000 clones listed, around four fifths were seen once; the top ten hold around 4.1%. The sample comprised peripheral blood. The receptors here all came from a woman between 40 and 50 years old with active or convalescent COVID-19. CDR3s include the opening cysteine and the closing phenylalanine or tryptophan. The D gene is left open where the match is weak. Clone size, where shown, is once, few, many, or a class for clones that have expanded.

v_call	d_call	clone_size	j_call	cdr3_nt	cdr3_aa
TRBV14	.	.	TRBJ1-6	TGTGCCAGCAGCCATGACATCCAGGGTCGTGGTTCACCCCTCCACTTT	CASSHDIQGRGSPLHF
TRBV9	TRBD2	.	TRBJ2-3	TGTGCCAGCAGCGCCGGGACTAGCGGGGGGGATACGCAGTATTTT	CASSAGTSGGDTQYF
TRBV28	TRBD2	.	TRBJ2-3	TGTGCCAGCACCCGCGGGGGGCCCCTTGATACGCAGTATTTT	CASTRGGPLDTQYF
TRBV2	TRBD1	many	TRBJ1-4	TGTGCCAGCGGAGAGACAGGGCGTAATGAAAAACTGTTTTTT	CASGETGRNEKLFF
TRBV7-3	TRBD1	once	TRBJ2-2	TGTGCCAGCAGCTTACTTGGACAGGGCGGCGGGGAGCTGTTTTTT	CASSLLGQGGGELFF
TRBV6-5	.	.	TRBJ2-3	TGTGCCAGCAGTTACTTGCAAGTAGCAGATACGCAGTTTTTT	CASSYLQVADTQFF
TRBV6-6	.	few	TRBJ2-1	TGTGCCAGCAGTTACTCGAGAGTCTACAATGAGCAGTTCTTC	CASSYSRVYNEQFF
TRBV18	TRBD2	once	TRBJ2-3	TGTGCCAGCTCACCGGTCGCTAGCGGGGGGAGCACAGATACGCAGTATTTT	CASSPVASGGSTDTQYF
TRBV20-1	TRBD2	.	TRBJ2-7	TGCAGTGCTGATCGACTAGCGGTTCTGTACTTC	CSADRLAVLYF
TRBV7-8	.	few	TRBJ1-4	TGTGCCAGCAGCCCTTCAAGAGGGTCTGATTGGGAAAAACTGTTTTTT	CASSPSRGSDWEKLFF
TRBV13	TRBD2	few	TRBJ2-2	TGTGCCAGCAGCCCCCTAGCGGGAAACACCGGGGAGCTGTTTTTT	CASSPLAGNTGELFF
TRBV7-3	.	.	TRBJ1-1	TGTGCCAGCAGCTTAAATCGGGGCACTGAAGCTTTCTTT	CASSLNRGTEAFF
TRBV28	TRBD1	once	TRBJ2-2	TGTGCCAGCAGCTTACTTAGTGGGACAGCGACCGGGGAGCTGTTTTTT	CASSLLSGTATGELFF
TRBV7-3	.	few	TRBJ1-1	TGTGCCAGCAGCTTAACACGGGAGAACACTGAAGCTTTCTTT	CASSLTRENTEAFF
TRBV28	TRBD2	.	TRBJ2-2	TGTGCCAGCAGTGACGCTAGCGGCGGGACCGGGGAGCTGTTTTTT	CASSDASGGTGELFF
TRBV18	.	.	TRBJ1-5	TGTGCCAGCTCACCAATGGGAGACAATCAGCCCCAGCATTTT	CASSPMGDNQPQHF
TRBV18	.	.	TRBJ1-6	TGTGCCAGCTCACCACAGACGGGCTCCTATAATTCACCCCTCCACTTT	CASSPQTGSYNSPLHF
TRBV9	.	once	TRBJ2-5	TGTGCCAGCAGCGTCCGGTCCAAGGAGACCCAGTACTTC	CASSVRSKETQYF
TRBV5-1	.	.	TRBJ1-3	TGCGCCAGCAGCTTCGACAGCTCTGGAAACACCATATATTTT	CASSFDSSGNTIYF
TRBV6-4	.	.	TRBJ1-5	TGTGCCAGCAGTGACGGTCCGCGTCAGCCCCAGCATTTT	CASSDGPRQPQHF
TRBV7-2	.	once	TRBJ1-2	TGTGCCAGCAGCACGGAGGTTTCAAACTATGGCTACACCTTC	CASSTEVSNYGYTF
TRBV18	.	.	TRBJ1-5	TGTGCCAGCTCACCAGGGGAGAATCAGCCCCAGCATTTT	CASSPGENQPQHF
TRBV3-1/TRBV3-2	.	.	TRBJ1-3	TGTGCCAGCAGCCTGACAGAGTCTGGAAACACCATATATTTT	CASSLTESGNTIYF
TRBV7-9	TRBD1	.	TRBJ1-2	TGTGCCAGCAGCCCGGGACAGCACTATGGCTACACCTTC	CASSPGQHYGYTF
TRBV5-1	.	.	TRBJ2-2	TGCGCCAGCAGCTCACCCGCCCGGACCGGGGAGCTGTTTTTT	CASSSPARTGELFF
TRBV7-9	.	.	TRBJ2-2	TGTGCCAGCAGCTTTTCCGTTAACAGAGACACCGGGGAGCTGTTTTTT	CASSFSVNRDTGELFF
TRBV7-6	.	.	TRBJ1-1	TGTGCCAGCAGCTTAAACAGGGTTGATAGCACTGAAGCTTTCTTT	CASSLNRVDSTEAFF
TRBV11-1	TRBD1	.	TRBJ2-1	TGTGCCAGCAGCTTAATACAGGGGATAAATGAGCAGTTCTTC	CASSLIQGINEQFF
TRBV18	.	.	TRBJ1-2	TGTGCCAGCTCAATAAACGGGGCTAACTATGGCTACACCTTC	CASSINGANYGYTF
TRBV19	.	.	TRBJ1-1	TGTGCCAGTAGTATCGCAGGGCTGAACACTGAAGCTTTCTTT	CASSIAGLNTEAFF
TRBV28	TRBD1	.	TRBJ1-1	TGTGCCAGCAGTTTACAGGGGGGGAACACTGAAGCTTTCTTT	CASSLQGGNTEAFF
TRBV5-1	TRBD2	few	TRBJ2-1	TGCGCCAGCAGTGGCAGCGGGGGCTACAATGAGCAGTTCTTC	CASSGSGGYNEQFF
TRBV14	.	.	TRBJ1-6	TGTGCCAGCAGCCAAGATGGGGGGAATAATTCACCCCTCCACTTT	CASSQDGGNNSPLHF
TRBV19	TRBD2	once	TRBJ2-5	TGTGCCAGTAGTGAGGGACTAGCGGAGATCCAAGAGACCCAGTACTTC	CASSEGLAEIQETQYF
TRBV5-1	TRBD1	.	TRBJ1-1	TGCGCCAGCAGGGGGACAGGGGGTATTATCACTGAAGCTTTCTTT	CASRGTGGIITEAFF
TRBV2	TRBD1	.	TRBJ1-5	TGTGCCACCCGGGACAGGGATTTGCAGCCCCAGCATTTT	CATRDRDLQPQHF
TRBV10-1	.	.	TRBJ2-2	TGCGCCAGCAGGTCCGGCGGCACCGGGGAGCTGTTTTTT	CASRSGGTGELFF
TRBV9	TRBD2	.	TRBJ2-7	TGTGCCAGCAGCCAGCACGGGGAGGGCTCGAGCTACGAGCAGTACTTC	CASSQHGEGSSYEQYF
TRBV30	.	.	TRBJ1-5	TGTGCCTGGAATACTCGGGGGGGGAATCAGCCCCAGCATTTT	CAWNTRGGNQPQHF
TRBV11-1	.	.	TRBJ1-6	TGTGCCAGCAGCCCGGGAGGGCGAGGGAACCATTCACCCCTCCACTTT	CASSPGGRGNHSPLHF
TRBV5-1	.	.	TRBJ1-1	TGCGCCAGCAGCACCTGGGAGGGAAGCACTGAAGCTTTCTTT	CASSTWEGSTEAFF
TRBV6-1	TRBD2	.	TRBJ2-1	TGTGCCAGCAGTGAAGAGGCTAGCGGGGTCCCTTCCTACAATGAGCAGTTCTTC	CASSEEASGVPSYNEQFF
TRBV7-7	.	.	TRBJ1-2	TGTGCCAGCAGACCAGGGTCGGGCGACGACTATGGCTACACCTTC	CASRPGSGDDYGYTF
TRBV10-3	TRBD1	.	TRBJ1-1	TGTGCCAGCCTCAGGGGGACGGACACTGAAGCTTTCTTT	CASLRGTDTEAFF
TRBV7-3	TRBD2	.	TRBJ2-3	TGTGCCAGCAGCTTAACGAGGCCTAGCGGGCCCGTCCCAGATACGCAGTATTTT	CASSLTRPSGPVPDTQYF
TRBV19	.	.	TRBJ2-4	TGTGCCAGTAGTATAACCTCATCCTCAATTCTCACAGGGAAAAGAAACATTCAGTACTTC	CASSITSSSILTGKRNIQYF
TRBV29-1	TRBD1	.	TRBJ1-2	TGCAGCGTTGAAGATCCGGGACAGGGGGTGAGTGGCTACACCTTC	CSVEDPGQGVSGYTF
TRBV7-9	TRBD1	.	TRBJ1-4	TGTGCCAGCGGCAGACAGGGGTCTAATGAAAAACTGTTTTTT	CASGRQGSNEKLFF
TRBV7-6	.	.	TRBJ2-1	TGTGCCAGCAGCTTCCGAGGAGGGTCCCCCTACAATGAGCAGTTCTTC	CASSFRGGSPYNEQFF
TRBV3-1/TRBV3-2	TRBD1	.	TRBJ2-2	TGTGCCAGCAGAAGGACAGGGGGTGCCGGGGAGCTGTTTTTT	CASRRTGGAGELFF
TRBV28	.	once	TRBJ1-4	TGTGCCAGCAGTTCCCGGGATTCTCCGGTGGGAAAACTGTTTTTT	CASSSRDSPVGKLFF
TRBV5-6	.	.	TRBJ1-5	TGTGCCAGCAGCCCTGGACTAAGGAATCAGCCCCAGCATTTT	CASSPGLRNQPQHF
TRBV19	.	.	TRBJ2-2	TGTGCCAGTAGAGCTGCCACCGGGGAGCTGTTTTTT	CASRAATGELFF